This T cell receptor beta chain is from a study of blood T cell repertoires in COVID-19. Study background: Both acute and convalescent COVID-19 samples were obtained from the United States, Italy and Spain.

Authors' analysis steps: Estimation of nucleated cell counts was performed using reference gene primer amplification. Profiling relied on immunoSEQ multiplex PCR, and the TCRdb table lists in-frame clones only, not all of them. V and J calls and clone size are as listed in that table; D and trimming were resolved from the DNA. The data contain under 300,000 clones, 82% of them singletons. With V trimmed by 4 bases and J by 0 bases, 8 bases remained unmatched. Germline assignment: CDR1 SGDLS and CDR2 YYNGEE. The CDR3 is made up of 16 amino acids. This clonotype originated in a woman aged 80 or older with active or convalescent COVID-19. What was sequenced was peripheral blood. V is TRBV9 and J is TRBJ2-3; 7 positions match TRBD1. DNA of the CDR3: TGTGCCAGCAGCCCAAAGACAGGGACCAGCACAGATACGCAGTATTTT. Translating gives CASSPKTGTSTDTQYF.